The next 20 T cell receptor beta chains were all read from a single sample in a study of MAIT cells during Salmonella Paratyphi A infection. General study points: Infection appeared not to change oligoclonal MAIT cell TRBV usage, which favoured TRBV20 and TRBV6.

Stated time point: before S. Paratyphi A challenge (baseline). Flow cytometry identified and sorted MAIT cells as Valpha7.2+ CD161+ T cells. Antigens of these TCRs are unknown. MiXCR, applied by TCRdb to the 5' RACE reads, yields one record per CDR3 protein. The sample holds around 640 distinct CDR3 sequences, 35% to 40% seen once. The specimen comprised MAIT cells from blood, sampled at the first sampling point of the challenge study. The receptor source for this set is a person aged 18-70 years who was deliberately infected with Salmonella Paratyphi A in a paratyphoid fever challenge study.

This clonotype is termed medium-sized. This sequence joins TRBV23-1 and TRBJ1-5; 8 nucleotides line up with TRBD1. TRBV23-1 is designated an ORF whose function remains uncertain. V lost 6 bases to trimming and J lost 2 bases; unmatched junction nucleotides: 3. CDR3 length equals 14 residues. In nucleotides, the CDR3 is TGCGCCAGCAGCCAGGACAGGGGCAATCAGCCCCAGCATTTT. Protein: CASSQDRGNQPQHF.

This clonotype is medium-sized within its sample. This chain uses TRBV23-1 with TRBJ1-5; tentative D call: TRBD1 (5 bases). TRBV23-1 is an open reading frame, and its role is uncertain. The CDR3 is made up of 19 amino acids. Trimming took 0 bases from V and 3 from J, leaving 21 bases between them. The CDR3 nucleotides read TGCGCCAGCAGTCAATCAGGAACCGGGACGGGTATTGCCAATCAGCCCCAGCATTTT. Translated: CASSQSGTGTGIANQPQHF.

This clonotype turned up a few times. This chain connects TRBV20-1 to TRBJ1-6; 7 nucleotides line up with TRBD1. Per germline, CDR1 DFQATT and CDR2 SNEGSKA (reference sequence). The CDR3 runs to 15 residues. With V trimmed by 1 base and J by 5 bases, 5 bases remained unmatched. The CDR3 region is CSARGGTADNSPLHF. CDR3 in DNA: TGCAGTGCTAGAGGTGGGACAGCAGATAATTCACCCCTCCACTTT.

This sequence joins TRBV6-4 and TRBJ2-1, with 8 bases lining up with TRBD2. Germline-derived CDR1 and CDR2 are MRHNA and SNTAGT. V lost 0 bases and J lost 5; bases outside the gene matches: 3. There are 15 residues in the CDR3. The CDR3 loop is CASSDSSGSHNEQFF. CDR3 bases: TGTGCCAGCAGTGACTCGAGCGGGAGCCACAATGAGCAGTTCTTC.

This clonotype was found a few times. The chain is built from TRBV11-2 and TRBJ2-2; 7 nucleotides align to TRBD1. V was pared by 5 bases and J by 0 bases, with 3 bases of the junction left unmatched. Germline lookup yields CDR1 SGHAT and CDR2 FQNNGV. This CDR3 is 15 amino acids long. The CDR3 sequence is CASSGTEPNTGELFF. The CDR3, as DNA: TGTGCCAGCAGCGGGACAGAACCGAACACCGGGGAGCTGTTTTTT.

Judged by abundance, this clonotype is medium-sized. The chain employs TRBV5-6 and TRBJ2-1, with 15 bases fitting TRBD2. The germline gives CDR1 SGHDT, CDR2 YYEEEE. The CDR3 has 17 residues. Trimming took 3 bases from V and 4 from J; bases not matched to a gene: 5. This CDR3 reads CASSSWTSGRGYNEQFF. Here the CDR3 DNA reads TGTGCCAGCAGCTCGTGGACTAGCGGGAGGGGTTACAATGAGCAGTTCTTC.

CDR3 amino acids: CASSDGTGGDGTGELFF. In nucleotides, the CDR3 is TGTGCCAGCAGTGACGGGACAGGGGGCGATGGCACCGGGGAGCTGTTTTTT. The chain recombines TRBV6-4 with TRBJ2-2, with 12 bases lining up with TRBD1. The CDR3 runs to 17 residues. V shed 2 bases, J shed 4 bases, and the junction held 5 bases outside the gene matches. Germline CDR1 is MRHNA and CDR2 is SNTAGT.

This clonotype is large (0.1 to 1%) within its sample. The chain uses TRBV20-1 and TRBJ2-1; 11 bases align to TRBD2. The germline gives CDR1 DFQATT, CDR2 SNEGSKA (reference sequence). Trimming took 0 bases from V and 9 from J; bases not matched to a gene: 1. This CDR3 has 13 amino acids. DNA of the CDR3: TGCAGTGCTAGAGAACTAGCGGGAGTTGAGCAGTTCTTC. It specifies CSARELAGVEQFF.

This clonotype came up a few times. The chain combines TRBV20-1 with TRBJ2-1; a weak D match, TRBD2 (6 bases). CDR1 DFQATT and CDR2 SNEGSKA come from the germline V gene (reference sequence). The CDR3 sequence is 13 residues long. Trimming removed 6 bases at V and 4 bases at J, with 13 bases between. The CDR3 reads CSAGTSLYNEQFF. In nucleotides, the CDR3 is TGCAGTGCGGGGACTTCTCTTTACAATGAGCAGTTCTTC.

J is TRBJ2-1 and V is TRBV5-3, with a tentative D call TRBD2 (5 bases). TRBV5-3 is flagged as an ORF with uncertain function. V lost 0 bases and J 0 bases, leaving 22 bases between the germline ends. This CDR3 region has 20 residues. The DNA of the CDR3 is TGTGCCAGAAGCTTGGATGGGGAAAAAGCGGAAAAGTACTCCTACAATGAGCAGTTCTTC. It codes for CARSLDGEKAEKYSYNEQFF.

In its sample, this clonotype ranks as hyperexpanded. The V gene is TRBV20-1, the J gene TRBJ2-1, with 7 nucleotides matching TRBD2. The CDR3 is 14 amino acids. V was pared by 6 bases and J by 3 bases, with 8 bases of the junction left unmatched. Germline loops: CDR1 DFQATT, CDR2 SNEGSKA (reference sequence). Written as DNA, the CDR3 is TGCAGTGCCCCTACAAAGCGGGACTACAATGAGCAGTTCTTC. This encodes CSAPTKRDYNEQFF.

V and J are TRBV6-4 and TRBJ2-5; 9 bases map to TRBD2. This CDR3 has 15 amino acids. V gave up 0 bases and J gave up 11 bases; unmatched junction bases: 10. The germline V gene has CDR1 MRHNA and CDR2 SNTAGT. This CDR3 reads CASSDSSGSTYTQYF. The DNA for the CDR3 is TGTGCCAGCAGTGACTCTAGCGGGAGCACATATACGCAGTACTTC.

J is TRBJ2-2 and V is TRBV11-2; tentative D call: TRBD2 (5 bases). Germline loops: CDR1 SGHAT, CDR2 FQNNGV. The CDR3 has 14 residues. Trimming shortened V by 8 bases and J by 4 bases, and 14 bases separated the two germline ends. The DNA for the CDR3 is TGTGCCAGCGGTTACGGGGTTGGCACCGGGGAGCTGTTTTTT. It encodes CASGYGVGTGELFF.

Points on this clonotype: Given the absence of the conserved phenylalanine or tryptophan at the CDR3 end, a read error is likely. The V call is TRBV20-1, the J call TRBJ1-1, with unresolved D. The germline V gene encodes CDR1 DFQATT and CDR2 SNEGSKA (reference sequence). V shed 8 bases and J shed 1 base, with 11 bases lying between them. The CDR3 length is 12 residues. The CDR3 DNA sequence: TGCAGTACCCAGCGGTGGAACACTGAAGCTTTCTTG. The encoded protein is CSTQRWNTEAFL.

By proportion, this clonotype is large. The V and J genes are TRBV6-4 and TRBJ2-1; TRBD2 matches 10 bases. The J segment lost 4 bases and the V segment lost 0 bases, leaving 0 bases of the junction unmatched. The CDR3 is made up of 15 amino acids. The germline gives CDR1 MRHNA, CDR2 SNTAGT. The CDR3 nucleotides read TGTGCCAGCAGTGACTCACTAGCGGGATACAATGAGCAGTTCTTC. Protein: CASSDSLAGYNEQFF.

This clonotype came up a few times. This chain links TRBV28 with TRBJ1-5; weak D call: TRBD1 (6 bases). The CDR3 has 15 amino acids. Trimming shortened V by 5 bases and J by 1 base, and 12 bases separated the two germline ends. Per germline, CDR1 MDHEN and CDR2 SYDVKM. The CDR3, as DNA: TGTGCCAGCAGTGGGACATATGTGAGCAATCAGCCCCAGCATTTT. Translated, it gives CASSGTYVSNQPQHF.

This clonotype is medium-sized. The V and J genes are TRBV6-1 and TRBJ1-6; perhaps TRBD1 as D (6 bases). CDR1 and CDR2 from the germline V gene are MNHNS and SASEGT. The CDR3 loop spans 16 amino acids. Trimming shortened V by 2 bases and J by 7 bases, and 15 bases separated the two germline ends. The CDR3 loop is CASSEQQGMGNSPLHF. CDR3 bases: TGTGCCAGCAGTGAACAGCAGGGGATGGGAAATTCACCCCTCCACTTT.

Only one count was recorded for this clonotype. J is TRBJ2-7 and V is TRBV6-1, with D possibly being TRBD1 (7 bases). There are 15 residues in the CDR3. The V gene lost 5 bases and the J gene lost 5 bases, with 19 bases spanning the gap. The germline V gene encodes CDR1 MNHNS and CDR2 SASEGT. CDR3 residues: CASSQTGEAYHEQYF. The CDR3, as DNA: TGTGCCAGCAGTCAAACAGGGGAGGCATATCACGAGCAGTACTTC.

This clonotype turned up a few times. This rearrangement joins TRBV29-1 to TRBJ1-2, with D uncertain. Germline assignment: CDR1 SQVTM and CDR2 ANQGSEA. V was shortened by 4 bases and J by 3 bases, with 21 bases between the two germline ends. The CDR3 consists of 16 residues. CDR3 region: CSVGPGIVSYDYGYTF. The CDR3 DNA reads TGCAGCGTTGGCCCGGGTATAGTTTCCTATGACTATGGCTACACCTTC. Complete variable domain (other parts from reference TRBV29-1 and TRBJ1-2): SAVISQKPSRDICQRGTSLTIQCQVDSQVTMMFWYRQQPGQSLTLIATANQGSEATYESGFVIDKFPISRPNLTFSTLTVSNMSPEDSSIYLCSVGPGIVSYDYGYTFGSGTRLTVV.

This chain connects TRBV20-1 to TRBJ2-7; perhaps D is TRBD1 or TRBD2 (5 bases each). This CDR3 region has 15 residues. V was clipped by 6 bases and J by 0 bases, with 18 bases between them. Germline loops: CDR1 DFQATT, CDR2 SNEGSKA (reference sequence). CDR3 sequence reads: CSASPRGRDSYEQYF. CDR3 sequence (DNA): TGCAGTGCATCCCCCCGGGGCAGAGACTCCTACGAGCAGTACTTC.